The source of this TCR beta chain is a study of Ad26.COV2.S vaccination and SARS-CoV-2 variants. Regarding the study as a whole: Vaccinees and placebo recipients showed similar non-spike TCR breadth. Total T cell responses may have been underestimated by the TCR breadth and depth analyses. Once vaccination had occurred, spike-specific CD8+ and CD4+ T cell responses reportedly showed substantial breadth.

The V and J ends lost 2 bases and 5 bases respectively, with 9 bases between them. Germline V lookup: CDR1 SGHNT, CDR2 YENEEA. There are 13 residues in the CDR3. With respect to this clone: The target antigen is unknown.

Sequencing used immunoSEQ multiplex PCR; TCRdb keeps in-frame clones, though not all of them. This repertoire shows roughly 40,000 clones, roughly 80% found once; its top ten account for about half. The TCR sequence derives from a human donor who had recovered from COVID-19. The sample was peripheral blood, taken after recovery from COVID-19. This sequence joins TRBV11-3 and TRBJ2-5, with D unresolved. In DNA form, the CDR3 reads TGTGCCAGCAGCTTATTGGGAAGTGAGACCCAGTACTTC. This codes for CASSLLGSETQYF.